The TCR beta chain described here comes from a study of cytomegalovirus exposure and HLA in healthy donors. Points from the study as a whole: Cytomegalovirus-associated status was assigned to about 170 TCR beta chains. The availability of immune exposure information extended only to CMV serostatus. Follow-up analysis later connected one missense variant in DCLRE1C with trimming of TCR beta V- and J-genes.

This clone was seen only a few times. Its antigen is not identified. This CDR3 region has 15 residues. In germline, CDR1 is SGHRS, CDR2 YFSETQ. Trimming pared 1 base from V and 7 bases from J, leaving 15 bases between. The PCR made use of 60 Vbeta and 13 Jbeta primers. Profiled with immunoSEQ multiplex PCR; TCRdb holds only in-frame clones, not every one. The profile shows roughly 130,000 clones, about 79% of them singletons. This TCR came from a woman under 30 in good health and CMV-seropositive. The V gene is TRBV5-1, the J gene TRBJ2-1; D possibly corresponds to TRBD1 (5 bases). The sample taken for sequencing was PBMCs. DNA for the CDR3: TGCGCCAGCAGCTTGAGGGGCGCAAGCGAAAATGAGCAGTTCTTC. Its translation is CASSLRGASENEQFF.